This T cell receptor (beta chain) was obtained from a study of T cell responses to AZD1222 COVID-19 vaccine. Study summary: Both about-4-week and about-12-week second-dose recipients were combined. Regarding the study as a whole: Baseline seropositives among AZD1222 recipients totaled only 6 or 7. Clonal diversity may have been underestimated, and the donors were mostly white British, with more females than males.

With 3 bases removed from V and 3 bases from J, the gap between germline ends came to 12 bases. The CDR3 is 13 residues long. Per germline, CDR1 SQVTM and CDR2 ANQGSEA. As regards this clone: As yet, its antigen is unknown.

The assay was immunoSEQ multiplex PCR, and TCRdb's table has in-frame clones only and misses some. The repertoire holds 110,000 to 150,000 clones, with 90% to 95% as singletons. This chain joins TRBV29-1 and TRBJ2-7, with TRBD1 as a possible D gene (6 bases). The sequence was obtained from an adult in good health. The sequences come from peripheral blood, collected on day 0 of AZD1222 vaccination. The CDR3 sequence: CSVEGARHYEQYF. The CDR3 DNA is TGCAGCGTTGAGGGGGCGCGGCACTACGAGCAGTACTTC.